Sequencing of this T cell receptor (beta chain) was carried out in a study of immune evolution from preneoplasia to lung adenocarcinoma. Study summary: HLA loss of heterozygosity: 6% to 7.5% AIS, about 15% MIA, around 33% ADC, none AAH.

The germline gives CDR1 MNHEY, CDR2 SMNVEV (reference sequence). This CDR3 has 12 residues. The protocol was immunoSEQ multiplex PCR, while the TCRdb copy is restricted to in-frame clones and leaves out a portion. The sample includes several thousand clones, 75% to 90% seen only once; the top ten take 3% to 4%. Concerning this clone: Germline is not matched at one junction end, which may reflect a read error.

The material sequenced was FFPE invasive lung adenocarcinoma tissue. The sequence derives from a person aged 55 to 70 with lung adenocarcinoma. The chain couples TRBV27 to TRBJ2-3; D not certain. The CDR3: CASSRTRTGPIF. CDR3 bases: TGTGCCAGCAGCCGGACCCGCACCGGGCCGATTTTT.